These 24 T cell receptor beta chains were all obtained from the same sample, sequenced in a study of blood T cell repertoires in COVID-19. This table comes from immunoSEQ multiplex PCR, and its TCRdb copy is limited to in-frame clones, with some not included. The repertoire has tens of thousands of clones, over 75% of them found once; the top ten carry around 28%. Sequenced sample: peripheral blood. The receptors derive from a man aged 50 to 59 with acute or convalescent COVID-19.

The chain combines TRBV9 with TRBJ1-3; no reliable D call. The CDR3 is 15 residues long. Between the trimmed V and J ends, which lost 4 bases and 1 base, there was a span of 12 bases. Germline CDR1 reads SGDLS; CDR2 reads YYNGEE. CDR3 DNA sequence: TGTGCCAGCAGCCCCCGACGGGGATCTGGAAACACCATATATTTT. The encoded protein is CASSPRRGSGNTIYF. Using reference TRBV9 and TRBJ1-3 for the parts outside the CDR3, the full variable domain is DSGVTQTPKHLITATGQRVTLRCSPRSGDLSVYWYQQSLDQGLQFLIQYYNGEERAKGNILERFSAQQFPDLHSELNLSSLELGDSALYFCASSPRRGSGNTIYFGEGSWLTVV.

This clone is judged medium-sized (0.01 to 0.1%). The V gene is TRBV10-3, the J gene TRBJ2-7, with a tentative D call TRBD1 (5 bases). This CDR3 spans 15 amino acids. V gave up 2 bases and J gave up 6 bases, with 17 bases separating them. Germline loops: CDR1 ENHRY, CDR2 SYGVKD. CDR3 sequence (DNA): TGTGCCATCAGTGAGGTCCCAGGGTCGGATCCCGAGCAGTACTTC. Translating gives CAISEVPGSDPEQYF.

V is TRBV18 and J is TRBJ1-6, with TRBD1 as a possible D gene (5 bases). CDR3 size: 15 residues. Between the trimmed V and J ends, which lost 1 base and 7 bases, there was a span of 11 bases. Germline CDR1 and CDR2: KGHSH and LQKENI. The chain's CDR3 is CASSPHQGSNSPLHF. CDR3 DNA: TGTGCCAGCTCACCACATCAGGGATCCAATTCACCCCTCCACTTT. Full variable domain (rest looked up from reference TRBV18 and TRBJ1-6): NAGVMQNPRHLVRRRGQEARLRCSPMKGHSHVYWYRQLPEEGLKFMVYLQKENIIDESGMPKERFSAEFPKEGPSILRIQQVVRGDSAAYFCASSPHQGSNSPLHFGNGTRLTVT.

The J gene is TRBJ2-1, the V gene TRBV2, with D possibly matching TRBD2 (6 bases). V lost 6 bases and J lost 0, with 12 bases in between. This CDR3 has 15 amino acids. The germline CDR1 and CDR2 sequences are SNHLY and FYNNEI. The CDR3 DNA reads TGTGCCAGCAGATTGGGGGGAAGCTCCTACAATGAGCAGTTCTTC. Protein product: CASRLGGSSYNEQFF.

The chain employs TRBV6-5 and TRBJ1-4, with D maybe TRBD1 (6 bases). Germline V gene lookup returns CDR1 MNHEY and CDR2 SVGAGI. The CDR3 sequence is 15 residues long. V was cut by 6 bases and J by 0 bases, with 11 bases left in between. CDR3 sequence reads: CASRSKGATNEKLFF. As DNA, the CDR3 is TGTGCCAGCAGGTCGAAGGGGGCAACTAATGAAAAACTGTTTTTT.

The chain has TRBV5-5 and TRBJ2-7; 7 bases map to TRBD2. CDR1 and CDR2 from the germline V gene are SGHKS and YYEKEE (reference sequence). The CDR3 is made up of 15 amino acids. Trimming cost V 2 bases and J 2 bases; bases outside gene matches: 7. The CDR3 DNA follows: TGTGCCAGCAGCTTTTCCCAGCGGGGCGCCTACGAGCAGTACTTC. It specifies CASSFSQRGAYEQYF.

The V call is TRBV3-1 (or the pseudogene TRBV3-2), the J call TRBJ1-6; no definite D call. V gave up 1 base and J gave up 7 bases, with 11 bases separating them. The CDR3 length is 15 residues. Germline V gene data show CDR1 as LGHDT and CDR2 as YNNKEL (reference sequence). The CDR3 nucleotides read TGTGCCAGCAGCCAAGGAGGCAGTTCGAATTCACCCCTCCACTTT. It codes for CASSQGGSSNSPLHF.

The V gene is TRBV6-1, the J gene TRBJ2-5; D uncertain. Germline V gives CDR1 MNHNS, CDR2 SASEGT. This CDR3 has 12 residues. The V end lost 2 bases, the J end lost 7 bases, and 8 bases lay between the germline ends. The CDR3 sequence: CASSEQTGTQYF. The CDR3 coding sequence is TGTGCCAGCAGTGAACAAACGGGGACCCAGTACTTC.

This chain uses TRBV6-5 with TRBJ1-2; 7 bases match TRBD1. The CDR3 consists of 14 residues. V gave up 3 bases and J gave up 2 bases; unmatched junction bases: 3. The germline V gene has CDR1 MNHEY and CDR2 SVGAGI. CDR3 region: CASSYLTGNYGYTF. For the CDR3, the DNA is TGTGCCAGCAGTTATTTGACAGGGAACTATGGCTACACCTTC.

The V call is TRBV4-1, the J call TRBJ1-4; D remains ambiguous. Germline V lookup: CDR1 MGHRA, CDR2 YSYEKL. V was clipped by 4 bases and J by 7 bases, with 13 bases between them. There are 14 residues in the CDR3. The CDR3 spells CASSPQDSAEKLFF. The DNA of the CDR3 is TGCGCCAGCAGCCCCCAGGACTCGGCTGAAAAACTGTTTTTT.

The rearrangement joins TRBV7-2 to TRBJ2-3; 7 nucleotides match TRBD2. The CDR3 consists of 14 residues. CDR1 and CDR2 from the germline V gene are SGHTA and FQGNSA. V gave up 1 base and J gave up 5 bases; unmatched junction bases: 3. The CDR3 region is CASSLVAGVDTQYF. DNA for the CDR3: TGTGCCAGCAGCTTAGTGGCGGGGGTAGATACGCAGTATTTT.

The sample holds one count of this clone. This chain uses TRBV2 with TRBJ2-4, with TRBD2 identical over 7 bases. Germline assignment: CDR1 SNHLY and CDR2 FYNNEI. Germline trimming cut 2 bases from V and 0 bases from J; bases unmatched to any gene: 4. The CDR3 consists of 16 residues. The CDR3: CASSERGVLAKNIQYF. The CDR3 DNA reads as TGTGCCAGCAGTGAACGGGGGGTCCTAGCCAAAAACATTCAGTACTTC.

The CDR3 protein is CASSQEEGANQPQHF. CDR3 sequence (DNA): TGTGCCAGCAGCCAAGAAGAGGGGGCCAATCAGCCCCAGCATTTT. The chain carries TRBV4-2 and TRBJ1-5, with 7 bases fitting TRBD1. There are 15 residues in the CDR3. The germline CDR1 and CDR2 sequences are LGHNA and YNFKEQ. The J segment lost 3 bases and the V segment lost 0 bases, leaving 2 bases of the junction unmatched.

This sequence joins TRBV5-4 and TRBJ1-6; perhaps TRBD1 as D (6 bases). Germline lookup yields CDR1 SGHNT and CDR2 YYREEE (reference sequence). The CDR3 contains 15 residues. The ends were cut back, 2 bases at V and 6 bases at J, with 12 bases in the middle. CDR3 in DNA: TGTGCCAGCAGCTTACAGGGTCGCCTTAATTCACCCCTCCACTTT. Translating gives CASSLQGRLNSPLHF.

The chain links TRBV7-9 to TRBJ2-7, with 9 nucleotides matching TRBD1. Germline loops: CDR1 SEHNR, CDR2 FQNEAQ (reference sequence). V lost 6 bases and J lost 3; bases outside the gene matches: 6. This CDR3 is built from 14 residues. This CDR3 reads CASSGQGSLYEQYF. The CDR3 DNA sequence: TGTGCCAGCAGTGGACAGGGGTCCCTCTACGAGCAGTACTTC.

This clone was recorded only once. The genes are TRBV18 and TRBJ1-1; 9 nucleotides line up with TRBD1. The trim removed 5 bases at V and 1 base at J, leaving 2 bases unmatched. The CDR3 is 14 amino acids. CDR1 is KGHSH and CDR2 is LQKENI in the germline V gene. The CDR3 is CASSVGQGNTEAFF. DNA for the CDR3: TGTGCCAGCTCAGTGGGACAGGGGAACACTGAAGCTTTCTTT.

The chain combines TRBV2 with TRBJ1-5; D remains unclear. This CDR3 is built from 13 residues. Trimming removed 5 bases from V and 7 bases from J, with 12 bases in between. Per germline, CDR1 SNHLY and CDR2 FYNNEI. The CDR3 sequence is CASSPEPRQPQHF. CDR3 nucleotide sequence: TGTGCCAGCAGTCCGGAGCCGCGGCAGCCCCAGCATTTT.

The chain recombines TRBV27 with TRBJ1-1; 11 bases map to TRBD1. Trimming at V came to 3 bases and at J to 0 bases, leaving 6 bases not matched to a gene. The CDR3 totals 17 residues. Germline-derived CDR1 and CDR2 are MNHEY and SMNVEV (reference sequence). Here the CDR3 reads CASSFRTGGLMNTEAFF. CDR3 DNA: TGTGCCAGCAGTTTCCGGACAGGGGGCCTCATGAACACTGAAGCTTTCTTT.

The chain is built from TRBV28 and TRBJ1-5; TRBD1 matches 7 bases. Germline V gives CDR1 MDHEN, CDR2 SYDVKM. The V segment lost 8 bases and the J segment 4 bases; nucleotides outside the gene matches: 11. CDR3 length equals 15 residues. CDR3 DNA sequence: TGTGCCAGCCGCGGACAGGCCCTTGGGAATCAGCCCCAGCATTTT. This translates into CASRGQALGNQPQHF.

This clone has just one count. The chain links TRBV27 to TRBJ2-1; possible D gene TRBD2, 5 bases. Per the germline V gene, CDR1 is MNHEY and CDR2 is SMNVEV (reference sequence). Between the trimmed V and J ends, which lost 5 bases and 6 bases, there was a span of 11 bases. The CDR3 spans 13 residues. In DNA form, the CDR3 reads TGTGCCAGCAGTCCATTAGCGTTCAATGAGCAGTTCTTC. As protein: CASSPLAFNEQFF.

This clone was seen just once. The chain is built from TRBV6-6 and TRBJ2-5; tentative D call: TRBD2 (5 bases). Germline assignment: CDR1 MNHNY and CDR2 SVGAGI (reference sequence). The CDR3 extends over 12 amino acids. V shed 7 bases and J shed 5 bases, with 11 bases lying between them. CDR3 DNA sequence: TGTGCCAGCACGGCTAGCTGGGAGACCCAGTACTTC. It codes for CASTASWETQYF.

J is TRBJ2-4 and V is TRBV5-1; 7 positions match TRBD1. V was clipped by 4 bases and J by 8 bases; unmatched bases: 6. The germline V gene has CDR1 SGHRS and CDR2 YFSETQ. The CDR3 has 13 residues. The CDR3 DNA is TGCGCCAGCAGCGCCGCTGGACAGGACATTCAGTACTTC. Its protein product is CASSAAGQDIQYF.

CDR3 DNA sequence: TGTGCCAGCAGTTTTCAGGGTTGGTATGGCTACACCTTC. Translating it yields CASSFQGWYGYTF. The chain links TRBV12-3 or TRBV12-4 to TRBJ1-2, with D maybe TRBD1 (5 bases). V was trimmed by 3 bases and J by 5 bases, leaving 10 bases between them. The CDR3 is made up of 13 amino acids.

On this clone: The same CDR3 can be traced to other DNA sequences in this sample. This chain uses TRBV5-1 with TRBJ1-2; D may be TRBD1 (5 bases). Germline V lookup: CDR1 SGHRS, CDR2 YFSETQ. This CDR3 is 13 amino acids long. V lost 0 bases to trimming and J lost 2 bases, with 5 bases between them. CDR3 sequence: CASSLGQNYGYTF. CDR3 DNA: TGCGCCAGCAGCTTGGGACAGAACTATGGCTACACCTTC. The full variable domain, rest sourced from reference TRBV5-1 and TRBJ1-2, is KAGVTQTPRYLIKTRGQQVTLSCSPISGHRSVSWYQQTPGQGLQFLFEYFSETQRNKGNFPGRFSGRQFSNSRSEMNVSTLELGDSALYLCASSLGQNYGYTFGSGTRLTVV.